The 12 T cell receptor beta chains below all came from one sample that was sequenced in a study of Tregs in tolerant kidney transplant recipients. This table comes from immunoSEQ multiplex PCR, and its TCRdb copy is limited to in-frame clones, with some not included. The table lists about 240,000 clones, 80% to 85% of them singletons, with around 0.68% in the top ten. What was sequenced was CD4+ T cells from blood. Receptor source: a human donor in good health.

DNA of the CDR3: TGTGCCAGCAGACCGAAAGGACTAGCGGGCCCCGCCGAGCAGTACTTC. It translates to CASRPKGLAGPAEQYF. The V gene is TRBV27, the J gene TRBJ2-7, with 11 bases lining up with TRBD2. This CDR3 contains 16 residues. The V gene end was trimmed by 6 bases and the J gene end by 6 bases; junction bases not matched to a gene: 13. Germline V gene lookup returns CDR1 MNHEY and CDR2 SMNVEV (reference sequence).

The V call is TRBV4-1, the J call TRBJ2-3; 8 bases are shared with TRBD2. The CDR3 covers 15 residues. V trimming: 1 base; J trimming: 4 bases; junction bases outside the gene matches: 4. CDR1 is MGHRA and CDR2 is YSYEKL in the germline V gene. DNA for the CDR3: TGCGCCAGCAGCCAAGCGGGGGGGAGGGCAGATACGCAGTATTTT. Translation gives CASSQAGGRADTQYF.

This clone has a single count. The CDR3 is CASSLVQGIFNEQFF. The CDR3 coding sequence is TGTGCCAGCAGCTTAGTGCAGGGAATCTTCAATGAGCAGTTCTTC. The chain is built from TRBV7-9 and TRBJ2-1; weak D call: TRBD1 (5 bases). From germline, CDR1 is SEHNR and CDR2 FQNEAQ (reference sequence). The CDR3 is 15 residues long. Trimming removed 1 base from V and 6 bases from J, with 13 bases in between.

J is TRBJ2-7 and V is TRBV6-1; TRBD1 is a possible D gene (5 bases). In germline, CDR1 is MNHNS, CDR2 SASEGT. The V end was cut by 6 bases, the J end by 4 bases, with 16 bases between. The CDR3 is made up of 14 amino acids. The CDR3 loop reads CASRSGMWGYEQYF. In DNA form, the CDR3 reads TGTGCCAGCAGGTCAGGGATGTGGGGTTACGAGCAGTACTTC.

The chain has TRBV19 and TRBJ1-2; D remains unclear. Trimming took off 3 bases at V and 10 bases at J, with 18 bases between the two ends. The CDR3 runs to 14 residues. Germline CDR1 reads LNHDA; CDR2 reads SQIVND (reference sequence). CDR3: CASSMVAGQSAYTF. CDR3 nucleotides: TGTGCCAGTAGTATGGTGGCGGGTCAGTCCGCCTACACCTTC.

V is TRBV2 and J is TRBJ2-3, with D hard to call. V gave up 7 bases and J gave up 2 bases, with 13 bases separating them. CDR1 is SNHLY and CDR2 is FYNNEI in the germline V gene. This CDR3 is 14 amino acids long. CDR3 sequence: CASNKLLPTDTQYF. CDR3 sequence (DNA): TGTGCCAGCAATAAGTTATTGCCCACAGATACGCAGTATTTT. The full variable domain, its missing parts supplied by reference TRBV2 and TRBJ2-3, is EPEVTQTPSHQVTQMGQEVILRCVPISNHLYFYWYRQILGQKVEFLVSFYNNEISEKSEIFDDQFSVERPDGSNFTLKIRSTKLEDSAMYFCASNKLLPTDTQYFGPGTRLTVL.

The genes are TRBV18 and TRBJ2-2; D is possibly TRBD1 or TRBD2 (6 bases each). CDR3 size: 18 residues. Germline V gene lookup returns CDR1 KGHSH and CDR2 LQKENI. Trimming removed 4 bases from V and 1 base from J, with 19 bases in between. CDR3 loop: CASSQNRAGGWNTGELFF. The CDR3 DNA follows: TGTGCCAGCTCACAAAACAGGGCCGGGGGCTGGAACACCGGGGAGCTGTTTTTT.

This clone was seen more than once but under ten times. The chain couples TRBV6-5 to TRBJ1-5; TRBD1 matches at 8 bases. V lost 5 bases and J lost 6; bases outside the gene matches: 3. The length of the CDR3 is 13 residues. Germline-derived CDR1 and CDR2 are MNHEY and SVGAGI. The CDR3 region is CASSNTGGQPQHF. The CDR3 DNA follows: TGTGCCAGCAGTAACACAGGGGGTCAGCCCCAGCATTTT.

The rearrangement links TRBV6-1 to TRBJ1-2, with unresolved D. The germline CDR1 and CDR2 sequences are MNHNS and SASEGT. V was shortened by 1 base and J by 5 bases, with 17 bases between the two germline ends. The CDR3 loop spans 16 amino acids. The CDR3 coding sequence is TGTGCCAGCAGTGAAGAATCGTACGGTATCGGGTATGGCTACACCTTC. Amino acids: CASSEESYGIGYGYTF.

The chain combines TRBV4-2 with TRBJ1-5, with 8 bases aligning to TRBD1. Germline CDR1 reads LGHNA; CDR2 reads YNFKEQ. CDR3 length equals 15 residues. V trimming: 5 bases; J trimming: 5 bases; junction bases outside the gene matches: 8. CDR3 sequence reads: CASSIMGQEDQPQHF. CDR3 bases: TGTGCCAGCAGCATAATGGGACAGGAGGATCAGCCCCAGCATTTT.

The chain employs TRBV27 and TRBJ2-5; 9 bases agree with TRBD1. The J call may be faulty, since TRBJ2-7 better matches the DNA end. Germline lookup yields CDR1 MNHEY and CDR2 SMNVEV (reference sequence). CDR3 length: 17 amino acids. The CDR3 here is CASSLRGTGTGSYEQYF. Written as DNA, the CDR3 is TGTGCCAGCAGCTTACGCGGGACAGGGACGGGTTCCTACGAGCAGTACTTC.

The chain employs TRBV5-1 and TRBJ2-1; 11 bases fit TRBD1. The CDR3 is 15 residues long. V shed 4 bases, J shed 5 bases, and the junction held 5 bases outside the gene matches. Looked up from germline, CDR1 is SGHRS and CDR2 is YFSETQ. In DNA form, the CDR3 reads TGCGCCAGCAGCCTCTGGACAGGGGGCCACAATGAGCAGTTCTTC. Its protein is CASSLWTGGHNEQFF.